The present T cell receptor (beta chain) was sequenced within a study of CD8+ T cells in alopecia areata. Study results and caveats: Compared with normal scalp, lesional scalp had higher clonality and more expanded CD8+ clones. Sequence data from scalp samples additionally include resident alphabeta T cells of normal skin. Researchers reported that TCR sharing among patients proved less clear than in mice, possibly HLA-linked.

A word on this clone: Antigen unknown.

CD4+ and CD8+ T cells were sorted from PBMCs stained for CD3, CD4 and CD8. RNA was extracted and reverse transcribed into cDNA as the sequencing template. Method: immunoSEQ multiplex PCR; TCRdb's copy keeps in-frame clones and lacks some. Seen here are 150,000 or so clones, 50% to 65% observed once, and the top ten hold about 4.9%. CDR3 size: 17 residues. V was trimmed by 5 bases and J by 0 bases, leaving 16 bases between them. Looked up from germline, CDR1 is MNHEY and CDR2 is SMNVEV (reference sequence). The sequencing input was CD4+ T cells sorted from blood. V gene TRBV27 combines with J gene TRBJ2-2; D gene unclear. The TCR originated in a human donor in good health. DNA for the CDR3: TGTGCCAGCAGTCCCCCCTATCCGGGTGCGAACACCGGGGAGCTGTTTTTT. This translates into CASSPPYPGANTGELFF.